This TCR beta chain emerged from a study of cytomegalovirus exposure and HLA in healthy donors. As for the study in general: Unique TCRs from HLA-typed donors, 85 million to 100 million of them, were held in an early data release.

The ends were cut back, 5 bases at V and 2 bases at J, with 10 bases in the middle. CDR1 and CDR2 (germline): SGHNT, YYREEE (reference sequence). The CDR3 sequence is 13 residues long. The PCR was carried out with 60 Vbeta primers and 13 Jbeta primers. TCRdb's table, derived via immunoSEQ multiplex PCR, lists solely in-frame clones and lacks some. The sample records tens of thousands of clones, 77% being singletons. Turning to this clone: Its specificity is not known.

Study-wide findings and caveats: Published work reported that the classifier diagnosed cytomegalovirus status with high specificity and sensitivity.

The chain is built from TRBV5-4 and TRBJ1-1, with D unclear. The clonotype comes from a man aged 25-45 years in good health and CMV-seronegative. Source material: PBMCs. CDR3 in amino acids: CASRRDINTEAFF. In DNA, the CDR3 is TGTGCCAGCAGGCGCGACATTAACACTGAAGCTTTCTTT.